This paragraph covers one T cell receptor (beta chain) sequence. This clonotype has just a few counts. The antigen it binds to is not known. Per-base quality was not reported, and no clone a single base away is much larger than it. Library prep was done by 5' RACE. Sequencing relied on an Illumina HiSeq 2500. A second PCR of 7 to 11 cycles was run with a J-beta primer mix and a sample-barcoded 5' primer. A template-switch 5' adaptor carrying 12 random nucleotides introduced a unique molecular identifier onto each TCR beta cDNA molecule. At least 3 million CDR3-containing paired-end reads were obtained from each sample. First-strand cDNA was synthesized from all RNA with the Mint cDNA synthesis kit, primed by a TRBC-specific oligonucleotide. Following uracil-DNA glycosylase treatment, a first 18-cycle PCR with universal primers M1SS and BC2_uni_R was performed on all cDNA. The authors' pipeline ran thus. For normalization, 1 million high-quality reads, each with a distinct molecular identifier, were randomly selected from each sample. Instead of being binned into consensus sequences, reads with shared molecular identifiers were discarded. MiTCR, run with a Q25 quality threshold and the strictest error-elimination algorithm, handled CDR3 identification, clonotype clustering and error correction. A nonparametric unseen species model with Euler transformation was used to estimate lower-bound total TCR beta diversity. TCRdb reran the public reads through fastp at Q25 and MiXCR, keeping productive beta chains. All rows with the same CDR3 protein become a single entry with the most common DNA and genes. TCRdb's processing, not the study's, gives the V and J calls here. The sample table lists about 1.6 million distinct CDR3 sequences, 30% to 35% of them with a count of one. 11% of the sample comes from the top ten.

Systemically healthy Caucasian individuals from Russia, some 38 in total and aged roughly 6 to 100 years, were included as donors. Each donor gave roughly 9.5 milliliters of peripheral blood, collected into EDTA-treated Vacutainer tubes. PBMCs were isolated by Ficoll-Paque density-gradient centrifugation, with at least 6 million obtained per sample. Trizol reagent was used to extract total RNA from PBMCs, with at least 6 micrograms per sample. Naive CD45RAhigh/CD27high T cell percentages were measured by flow cytometry on a PBMC aliquot from every donor. There are 14 amino acids in the CDR3, from cysteine to phenylalanine inclusive. Just the 42-base CDR3 DNA is kept, in frame starting at base 1. V is trimmed back by 6 bases and J by 14 bases, and the junction contains 13 bases that no gene match accounts for. CDR1 and CDR2 are drawn from the germline V gene (reference sequence): DFQATT, SNEGSKA. This record comes from a study of blood T cells in healthy people across ages (dated by TCRdb to about 2015). Broadly, across the study: In model experiments, template switching captured about one uniquely barcoded TCR beta cDNA molecule for every two T cells. To avoid experimental bias, donors of different ages were distributed randomly across sequencing lanes. Donors were grouped into four age groups: young (average about 15 years), middle-aged (39), aged (around 60) and long-lived (approximately 82). The study analyzed two additional independent replicas of 1 million unique cDNA reads from the same blood draw for two donors, one aged 18 to 30 and one aged 80 or older. Age-related changes in TCR beta repertoire diversity were measured in the study by deep sequencing normalized with unique cDNA molecular identifiers. Study-wide findings and limitations: Estimates of total diversity from one million sequenced T cells were regarded as lower bounds and underestimates. The percentage of naive T cells measured by flow cytometry correlated strongly with observed TCR beta diversity. Donor CMV infection status was unknown, potentially confounding age-related changes in expanded clonotypes. Conclusive comparison of naive and antigen-experienced compartments was prevented by the profiling of bulk unsorted PBMCs. Observed TCR beta diversity per million T cells fell roughly linearly with age, and a significant reduction was already apparent by age roughly 40. Compared with the aged group, more naive CD4+ T cells, fewer expanded clones and increased TCR diversity were shown by the long-lived group, suggesting age selection.

Recombination connected TRBV20-1 to TRBJ1-6, and TRBD1 matches 10 of the central bases. The sequencing sample was made of blood. This clonotype was sampled from a woman aged 30 to 39 in good health. The encoded CDR3 is CSAPPGTGALTLHF. The base sequence is TGCAGTGCGCCGCCCGGGACAGGGGCCCTCACCCTCCACTTT.